The TCR beta chain under discussion was sequenced for a study of neoadjuvant anti-PD-1 for oral cavity cancer. Study at large: Non-progressing patients received a fourth nivolumab dose near day 43, then surgery on days 50-56.

Generated by immunoSEQ multiplex PCR, the TCRdb table keeps only in-frame clones and is missing some. Among about 9,300 clones listed, about 68% were seen once. Study observations and caveats: With three patients per group, TCR findings need larger cohorts.

Comments on this clone: Its target is unknown.

The CDR3 consists of 15 residues. Trimming cost V 8 bases and J 6 bases, with 21 bases left between them. The germline V gene encodes CDR1 SEHNR and CDR2 FQNEAQ (reference sequence). These oral cavity squamous cell carcinomas were HPV-negative and locally advanced. This specimen consisted of tumor tissue, obtained before nivolumab (anti-PD-1) treatment. The source is a person between 40 and 80 years old with oral cavity squamous cell carcinoma. The J gene is TRBJ2-3, the V gene TRBV7-9, with a possible D match to TRBD1 (6 bases). The CDR3 loop is CASSIRNGQSDTQYF. CDR3 nucleotide sequence: TGTGCCAGCTCAATTAGGAACGGACAGTCGGATACGCAGTATTTT.